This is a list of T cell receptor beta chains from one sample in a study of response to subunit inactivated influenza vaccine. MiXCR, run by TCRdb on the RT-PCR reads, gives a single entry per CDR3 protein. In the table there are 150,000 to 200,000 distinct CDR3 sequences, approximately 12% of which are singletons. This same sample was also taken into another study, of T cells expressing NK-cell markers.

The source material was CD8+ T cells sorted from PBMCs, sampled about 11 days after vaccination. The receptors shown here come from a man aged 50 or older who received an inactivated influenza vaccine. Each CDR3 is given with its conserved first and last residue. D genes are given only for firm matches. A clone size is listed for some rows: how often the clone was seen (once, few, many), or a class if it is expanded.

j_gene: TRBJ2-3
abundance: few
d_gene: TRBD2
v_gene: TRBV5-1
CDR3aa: CASGTDSGGALTQYF
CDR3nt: TGCGCCAGCGGTACAGATAGCGGGGGGGCCCTCACGCAGTATTTT

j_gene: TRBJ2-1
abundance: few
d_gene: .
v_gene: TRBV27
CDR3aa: CASSSPGTDNNEQFF
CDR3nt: TGTGCCAGCAGTTCCCCCGGGACGGATAACAATGAGCAGTTCTTC

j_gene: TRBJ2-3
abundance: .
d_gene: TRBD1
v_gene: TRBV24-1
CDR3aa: CATSDEPGQGPDTQYF
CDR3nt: TGTGCCACCAGTGATGAACCGGGACAGGGGCCAGATACGCAGTATTTT

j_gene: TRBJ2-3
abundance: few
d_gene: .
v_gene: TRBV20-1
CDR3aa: CSARDFEGLGGTDTQYF
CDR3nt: TGCAGTGCTAGAGATTTCGAGGGGCTAGGTGGCACAGATACGCAGTATTTT

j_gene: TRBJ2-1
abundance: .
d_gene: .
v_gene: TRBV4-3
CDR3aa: CASSLTLQSSYNEQFF
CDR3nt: TGCGCCAGCAGCCTAACCCTGCAGAGCTCCTACAATGAGCAGTTCTTC

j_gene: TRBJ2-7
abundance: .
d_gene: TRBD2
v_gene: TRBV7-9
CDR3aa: CASSSTGLAGHQYF
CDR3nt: TGTGCCAGCAGCTCCACCGGACTAGCGGGGCATCAGTACTTC

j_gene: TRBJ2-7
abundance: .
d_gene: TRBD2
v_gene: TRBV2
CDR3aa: CASSEAATSGGRSSYEQYF
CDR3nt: TGTGCCAGCAGTGAAGCGGCGACTAGCGGGGGGCGGAGCTCCTACGAGCAGTACTTC

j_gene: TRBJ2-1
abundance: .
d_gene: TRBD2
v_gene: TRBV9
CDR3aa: CASSVSGGAGNEQFF
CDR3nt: TGTGCCAGCAGCGTCAGCGGGGGGGCTGGAAATGAGCAGTTCTTC

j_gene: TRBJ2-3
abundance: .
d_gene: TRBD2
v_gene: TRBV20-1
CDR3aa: CSAPLAGTTDTQYF
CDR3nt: TGCAGTGCGCCCTTAGCGGGAACCACAGATACGCAGTATTTT

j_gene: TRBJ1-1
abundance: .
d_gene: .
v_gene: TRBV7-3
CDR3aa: CASSPGPPLSTEAFF
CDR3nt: TGTGCCAGCAGCCCCGGCCCCCCTCTAAGCACTGAAGCTTTCTTT

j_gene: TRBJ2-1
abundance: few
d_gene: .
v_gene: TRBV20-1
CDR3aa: CSALEFGNEQFF
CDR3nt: TGCAGTGCTCTAGAGTTTGGTAATGAGCAGTTCTTC

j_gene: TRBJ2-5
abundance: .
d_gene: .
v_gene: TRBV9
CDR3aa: CASSIYGGPQETQYF
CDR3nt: TGTGCCAGCAGTATTTACGGAGGGCCCCAAGAGACCCAGTACTTC

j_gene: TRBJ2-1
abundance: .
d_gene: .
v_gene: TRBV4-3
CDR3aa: CASSQDNFKQFF
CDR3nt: TGCGCCAGCAGCCAAGATAACTTTAAGCAGTTCTTC

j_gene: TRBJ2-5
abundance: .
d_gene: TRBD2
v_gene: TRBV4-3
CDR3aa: CASSQVTSGGLVQETQYF
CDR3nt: TGCGCCAGCAGCCAAGTGACTAGCGGGGGCTTAGTCCAAGAGACCCAGTACTTC

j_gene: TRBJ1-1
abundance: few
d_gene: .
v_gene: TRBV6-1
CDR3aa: CASSEMRGTTEAFF
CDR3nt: TGTGCCAGCAGTGAAATGCGGGGGACCACTGAAGCTTTCTTT

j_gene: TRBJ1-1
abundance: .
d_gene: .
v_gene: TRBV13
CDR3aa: CASSGQLNTEAFF
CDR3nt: TGTGCCAGCAGTGGACAGTTGAACACTGAAGCTTTCTTT

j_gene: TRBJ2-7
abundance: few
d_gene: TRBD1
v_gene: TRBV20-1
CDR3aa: CSASRDRGSYEQYF
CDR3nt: TGCAGTGCTAGCAGGGACAGGGGATCCTACGAGCAGTACTTC

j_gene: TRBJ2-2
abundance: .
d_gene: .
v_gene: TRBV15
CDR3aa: CATSRVTGKTGELFF
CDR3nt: TGTGCCACCAGCAGAGTTACAGGGAAAACCGGGGAGCTGTTTTTT

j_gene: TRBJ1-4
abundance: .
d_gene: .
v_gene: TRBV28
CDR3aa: CASSLLLTSREKLFF
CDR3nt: TGTGCCAGCAGTCTCCTCCTTACTTCGCGAGAAAAACTGTTTTTT

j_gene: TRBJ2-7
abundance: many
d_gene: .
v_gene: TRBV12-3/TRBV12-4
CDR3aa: CASSWGPPSYEQYF
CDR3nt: TGTGCCAGCAGTTGGGGACCTCCGTCCTACGAGCAGTACTTC

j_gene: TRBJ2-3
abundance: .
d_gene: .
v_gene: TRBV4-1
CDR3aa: CASSQEDGILLTQYF
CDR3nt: TGCGCCAGCAGCCAAGAAGACGGCATACTACTTACGCAGTATTTT

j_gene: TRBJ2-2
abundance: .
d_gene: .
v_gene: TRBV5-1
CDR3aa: CASSLTGWTGELFF
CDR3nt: TGCGCCAGCAGCTTGACAGGGTGGACCGGGGAGCTGTTTTTT

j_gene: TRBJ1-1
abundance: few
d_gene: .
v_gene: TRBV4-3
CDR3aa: CASSQEGALPEAFF
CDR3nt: TGCGCCAGCAGCCAAGAAGGGGCCTTGCCTGAAGCTTTCTTT

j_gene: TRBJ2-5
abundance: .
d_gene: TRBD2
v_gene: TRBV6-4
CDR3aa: CASSRAGGSQETQYF
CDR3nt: TGTGCCAGCAGCCGTGCGGGGGGGAGTCAAGAGACCCAGTACTTC

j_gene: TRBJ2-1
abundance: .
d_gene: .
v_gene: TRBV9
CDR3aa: CASSASRDEQFF
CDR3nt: TGTGCCAGCAGCGCCTCTAGGGATGAGCAGTTCTTC

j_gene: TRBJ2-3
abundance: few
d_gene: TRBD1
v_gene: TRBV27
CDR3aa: CASRRQGSYTDTQYF
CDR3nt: TGTGCCAGCAGGAGACAGGGGTCATACACAGATACGCAGTATTTT

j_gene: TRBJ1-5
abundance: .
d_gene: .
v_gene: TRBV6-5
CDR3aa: CASSYGRGSQPQHF
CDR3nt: TGTGCCAGCAGTTACGGCAGGGGAAGTCAGCCCCAGCATTTT

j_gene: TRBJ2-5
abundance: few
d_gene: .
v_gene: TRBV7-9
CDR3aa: CASSLPTGWETQYF
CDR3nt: TGTGCCAGCAGCTTGCCGACAGGCTGGGAGACCCAGTACTTC

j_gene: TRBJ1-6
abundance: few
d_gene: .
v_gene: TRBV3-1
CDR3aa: CASSQDRVSNSPLHF
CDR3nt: TGTGCCAGCAGCCAAGATCGGGTCTCTAATTCACCCCTCCACTTT

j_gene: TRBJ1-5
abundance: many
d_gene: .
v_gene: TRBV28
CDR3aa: CASSKDELSNQPQHF
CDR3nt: TGTGCCAGCAGTAAAGACGAGCTTAGCAATCAGCCCCAGCATTTT

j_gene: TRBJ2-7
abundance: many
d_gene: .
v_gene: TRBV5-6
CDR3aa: CASSTGPVLEQYF
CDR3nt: TGTGCCAGCTCGACAGGACCTGTTCTCGAGCAGTACTTC

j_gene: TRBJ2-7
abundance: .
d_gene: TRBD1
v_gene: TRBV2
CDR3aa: CASSGRQGSTKQYF
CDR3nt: TGTGCCAGCAGTGGAAGACAGGGATCGACGAAGCAGTACTTC

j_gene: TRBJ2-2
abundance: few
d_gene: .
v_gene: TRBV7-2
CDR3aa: CASSLVRDGGELFF
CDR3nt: TGTGCCAGCAGCTTAGTGCGGGACGGCGGGGAGCTGTTTTTT

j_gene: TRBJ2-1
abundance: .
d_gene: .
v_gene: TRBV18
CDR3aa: CASSPPETAYNEQFF
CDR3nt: TGTGCCAGCTCACCACCGGAAACAGCATACAATGAGCAGTTCTTC

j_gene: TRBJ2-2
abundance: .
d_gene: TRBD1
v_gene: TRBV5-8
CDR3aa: CASSYRTGGQGELFF
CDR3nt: TGTGCCAGCAGCTATCGAACAGGGGGACAAGGGGAGCTGTTTTTT

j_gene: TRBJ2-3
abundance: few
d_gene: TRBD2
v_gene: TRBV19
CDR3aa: CASSILGLAGPTDTQYF
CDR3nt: TGTGCCAGTAGTATCCTCGGGCTAGCGGGCCCCACAGATACGCAGTATTTT

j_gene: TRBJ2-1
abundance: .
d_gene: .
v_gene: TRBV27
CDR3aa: CASSLAVGSSYNEQFF
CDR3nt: TGTGCCAGCAGTTTGGCTGTAGGCAGCTCCTACAATGAGCAGTTCTTC